This T cell receptor (beta chain) was recovered during a study of patients and donors after allogeneic stem cell transplantation. In TCRdb, the RT-PCR reads were re-called with MiXCR into one record per CDR3 protein. The repertoire consists of 920,000 or so distinct CDR3 sequences, with about a sixth occurring once and the leading ten covering 5.5% to 6.5%. Germline CDR1 reads DFQATT; CDR2 reads SNEGSKA (reference sequence). The length of the CDR3 is 16 residues. V was clipped by 3 bases and J by 0 bases; unmatched bases: 5. Sequencing used blood, either unsorted or a sorted T cell fraction (not recorded which). This rearrangement joins TRBV20-1 to TRBJ2-3, with TRBD2 matching 11 bases. This TCR came from a human donor who was either an allogeneic HSCT recipient or a stem cell or donor lymphocyte infusion donor (not recorded which). It is not recorded whose cells these are; they may come from a transplant donor. The CDR3 DNA follows: TGCAGTGCTAGGGTGGGACTAGCGGCGAGCACAGATACGCAGTATTTT. Its protein is CSARVGLAASTDTQYF.